Included here is one T cell receptor (beta chain) sequence, with context. Antigen unknown. These data originate in a study of T cell responses to AZD1222 COVID-19 vaccine. On the study more broadly: Investigators merged groups given second doses at roughly 4 or roughly 12 weeks.

The study, taken as a whole, reports: Among those given AZD1222, only five or six were seropositive at baseline. Once two AZD1222 doses were given, Spike-specific TCR breadth and depth went up.

Produced via immunoSEQ multiplex PCR; TCRdb's table is partial and in-frame only. The sample includes 150,000 or so clones, 88% of them seen just once. The sample here was peripheral blood, taken on day 0 of AZD1222 vaccination. The sequence derives from an adult in good health.

The CDR3 protein is CASSLTQGAYNEQFF. Here the CDR3 DNA reads TGTGCCAGCAGCTTGACGCAGGGGGCCTACAATGAGCAGTTCTTC. This chain connects TRBV5-5 to TRBJ2-1; 7 nucleotides agree with TRBD1. The CDR3 consists of 15 residues. The J segment lost 2 bases and the V segment lost 1 base, leaving 3 bases of the junction unmatched. Per germline, CDR1 SGHKS and CDR2 YYEKEE (reference sequence).